A selection of T cell receptor beta chains follows, all from one sample in a study of CD8 T cells in ankylosing spondylitis. TCRdb itself ran the 5' RACE reads through MiXCR, one entry per CDR3 protein. This table holds 6,000 to 7,500 distinct CDR3 sequences, approximately 2.7% found once. Specimen: blood, either unsorted or a sorted T cell fraction (not recorded which). The receptors originated from a female donor with ankylosing spondylitis or in good health (not recorded which). Both conserved end residues are part of each CDR3. A D gene is named only where the DNA matches it firmly. Not all rows give a size; the values are once, few, many and, for expanded clones, a class.

abundance | d_gene | j_gene | v_gene | CDR3aa | CDR3nt
NA | NA | TRBJ1-2 | TRBV9 | CASSVDGGGWGYAF | TGTGCCAGCAGCGTAGATGGGGGAGGGTGGGGCTACGCCTTC
few | NA | TRBJ2-3 | TRBV9 | CASSPTQIVWGTDTQYF | TGTGCCAGCAGCCCAACTCAAATCGTGTGGGGCACAGATACGCAGTATTTT
many | NA | TRBJ2-3 | TRBV9 | CASSVEGSGGGLDTQYF | TGTGCCAGCAGCGTAGAAGGTAGCGGAGGGGGGTTGGATACGCAGTATTTT
many | NA | TRBJ2-1 | TRBV9 | CASSVERANEQFF | TGTGCCAGCAGCGTAGAGAGGGCCAATGAGCAGTTCTTC
NA | TRBD2 | TRBJ2-3 | TRBV12-3/TRBV12-4 | CASWEHPGLAGAQGDTQYF | TGTGCCTCCTGGGAGCATCCGGGACTAGCGGGGGCACAGGGTGATACGCAGTATTTT
NA | TRBD1 | TRBJ1-4 | TRBV9 | CASSSRTGSEKLFF | TGTGCCAGCAGCAGCCGGACAGGCTCTGAAAAACTGTTTTTT
many | TRBD2 | TRBJ2-1 | TRBV9 | CASSVEGLAIDEQFF | TGTGCCAGCAGCGTAGAAGGACTAGCGATTGATGAGCAGTTCTTC
many | NA | TRBJ2-3 | TRBV9 | CASSVAGGTVADTQYF | TGTGCCAGCAGCGTAGCGGGGGGGACAGTTGCAGATACGCAGTATTTT
many | TRBD1 | TRBJ2-6 | TRBV9 | CASSVGTVGANVLTF | TGTGCCAGCAGCGTCGGGACAGTTGGGGCCAACGTCCTGACTTTC
many | NA | TRBJ1-5 | TRBV9 | CASSVGDNQPQHF | TGTGCCAGCAGCGTAGGGGACAATCAGCCCCAGCATTTT
many | NA | TRBJ2-1 | TRBV9 | CASSVGALLPYNEQFF | TGTGCCAGCAGCGTAGGGGCTCTGCTGCCGTACAATGAGCAGTTCTTC
medium-sized | TRBD1 | TRBJ2-1 | TRBV9 | CASSPRTGDSYNEQFF | TGTGCCAGCAGCCCACGGACAGGCGATTCCTACAATGAGCAGTTCTTC
medium-sized | NA | TRBJ1-3 | TRBV9 | CASSTGDPSGNTIYF | TGTGCCAGCAGCACCGGGGACCCCTCTGGAAACACCATATATTTT
medium-sized | TRBD1 | TRBJ1-4 | TRBV9 | CASSDTGGSATNEKLFF | TGTGCCAGCAGCGACACAGGGGGCTCGGCAACTAATGAAAAACTGTTTTTT
medium-sized | TRBD1 | TRBJ1-1 | TRBV9 | CASSVGGTATEAFF | TGTGCCAGCAGCGTAGGGGGGACAGCCACTGAAGCTTTCTTT
many | NA | TRBJ1-6 | TRBV9 | CASSDPDGTLHSPLHF | TGTGCCAGCAGCGACCCCGACGGGACCTTGCATTCACCCCTCCACTTT
many | NA | TRBJ2-1 | TRBV9 | CASSVSRLPYNEQFF | TGTGCCAGCAGCGTATCACGACTACCCTACAATGAGCAGTTCTTC
medium-sized | NA | TRBJ2-1 | TRBV9 | CASSVGGGTGYNEQFF | TGTGCCAGCAGCGTAGGCGGCGGGACGGGCTACAATGAGCAGTTCTTC
few | NA | TRBJ1-1 | TRBV9 | CASSVGRDTEAFF | TGTGCCAGCAGCGTAGGTCGGGACACTGAAGCTTTCTTT
many | NA | TRBJ2-7 | TRBV9 | CASSVTGSMTNEQYF | TGTGCCAGCAGCGTAACAGGATCAATGACGAACGAGCAGTACTTC
many | TRBD1 | TRBJ2-3 | TRBV9 | CASSATGGPHTDTQYF | TGTGCCAGCAGCGCTACAGGGGGACCCCACACAGATACGCAGTATTTT
many | NA | TRBJ2-1 | TRBV9 | CASSGPSYNEQFF | TGTGCCAGCAGCGGTCCCTCCTACAATGAGCAGTTCTTC
many | NA | TRBJ2-2 | TRBV9 | CASSPRPGELFF | TGTGCCAGCAGCCCCCGTCCCGGGGAGCTGTTTTTT
medium-sized | NA | TRBJ2-2 | TRBV9 | CASSQNTGELFF | TGTGCCAGCAGCCAGAACACCGGGGAGCTGTTTTTT
many | TRBD1 | TRBJ2-1 | TRBV9 | CASSVEGQRINEQFF | TGTGCCAGCAGCGTAGAGGGACAGAGGATCAATGAGCAGTTCTTC
many | TRBD1 | TRBJ1-2 | TRBV9 | CASSMTGGGYGYTF | TGTGCCAGCAGCATGACAGGGGGTGGCTATGGCTACACCTTC
many | NA | TRBJ2-7 | TRBV9 | CASSVDGGNPYEQYF | TGTGCCAGCAGCGTAGACGGCGGGAACCCCTACGAGCAGTACTTC
many | TRBD1 | TRBJ2-1 | TRBV9 | CASSSRDRGFSGTSYNEQFF | TGTGCCAGCAGCTCCCGGGACAGGGGTTTCAGCGGGACCTCCTACAATGAGCAGTTCTTC
medium-sized | NA | TRBJ2-1 | TRBV9 | CASSPPRSNEQFF | TGTGCCAGCAGCCCCCCGAGGAGCAATGAGCAGTTCTTC
medium-sized | NA | TRBJ2-2 | TRBV9 | CASTSPTEPGELFF | TGTGCCAGCACCTCCCCCACGGAACCCGGGGAGCTGTTTTTT
medium-sized | NA | TRBJ2-7 | TRBV9 | CASSAWDLSEQYF | TGTGCCAGCAGCGCATGGGACCTAAGTGAGCAGTACTTC
medium-sized | NA | TRBJ2-5 | TRBV9 | CASSVGGSQETQYF | TGTGCCAGCAGCGTAGGAGGGTCTCAAGAGACCCAGTACTTC
many | NA | TRBJ2-1 | TRBV9 | CASSVDRADQYNEQFF | TGTGCCAGCAGCGTAGATCGAGCGGACCAATACAATGAGCAGTTCTTC
many | TRBD1 | TRBJ2-7 | TRBV9 | CASSVEGAQSYEQYF | TGTGCCAGCAGCGTAGAGGGGGCCCAGTCCTACGAGCAGTACTTC
large | TRBD2 | TRBJ2-1 | TRBV19 | CASSIDLLAGSWNEQFF | TGTGCCAGTAGTATAGACCTACTAGCGGGAAGCTGGAATGAGCAGTTCTTC
many | TRBD2 | TRBJ2-7 | TRBV9 | CASSPGTSGGYEQYF | TGTGCCAGCAGCCCTGGGACTAGCGGGGGTTACGAGCAGTACTTC
many | NA | TRBJ2-3 | TRBV9 | CASSVDSAYTDTQYF | TGTGCCAGCAGCGTAGACTCGGCTTACACAGATACGCAGTATTTT
many | TRBD2 | TRBJ2-5 | TRBV9 | CASSVTSGGGETQYF | TGTGCCAGCAGCGTCACTAGCGGGGGGGGGGAGACCCAGTACTTC
many | NA | TRBJ2-1 | TRBV9 | CASSVGVSYNEQFF | TGTGCCAGCAGCGTAGGGGTCTCCTACAATGAGCAGTTCTTC
medium-sized | NA | TRBJ2-7 | TRBV9 | CASSVKEGVLYEQYF | TGTGCCAGCAGCGTAAAGGAGGGGGTTCTTTACGAGCAGTACTTC
many | NA | TRBJ2-3 | TRBV9 | CASSVDGRSTDTQYF | TGTGCCAGCAGCGTAGACGGAAGAAGCACAGATACGCAGTATTTT
many | NA | TRBJ1-3 | TRBV9 | CASSVDSSGNTIYF | TGTGCCAGCAGCGTAGACAGTTCTGGAAACACCATATATTTT
many | NA | TRBJ2-5 | TRBV9 | CASSAWLGETQYF | TGTGCCAGCAGCGCATGGCTGGGGGAGACCCAGTACTTC
many | NA | TRBJ2-7 | TRBV9 | CASSVAPTPGPGTLEQYF | TGTGCCAGCAGCGTAGCCCCTACCCCGGGACCCGGAACACTCGAGCAGTACTTC
many | NA | TRBJ1-5 | TRBV9 | CASSVDGVSSQPQHF | TGTGCCAGCAGCGTAGACGGGGTTTCTAGTCAGCCCCAGCATTTT
many | NA | TRBJ2-2 | TRBV9 | CASSVLAGELFF | TGTGCCAGCAGCGTACTGGCCGGGGAGCTGTTTTTT
few | NA | TRBJ1-2 | TRBV9 | CASSGANGYTF | TGTGCCAGCAGCGGAGCGAATGGCTACACCTTC